These 3 T cell receptor beta chains share one sample of origin, sequenced in a study of T cells in Graves' hyperthyroidism and ophthalmopathy. Amplification targeted TCR beta CDR3 regions from RNA transcripts. Researchers ran a first-round RT-PCR on the TCR CDR3 using the HTBI primer set. One entry per CDR3 protein, called by TCRdb with MiXCR from the multiplex PCR reads. The sample lists about 420,000 distinct CDR3 sequences, approximately 14% seen once, with roughly 7.4% in the top ten. Sequencing was carried out using blood. These receptors came from a woman between 18 and 29 years old with Graves' hyperthyroidism.

Many counts were recorded for this clonotype. The J gene is TRBJ2-3, the V gene TRBV27; no clear D. Trimming pared 5 bases from V and 2 bases from J, leaving 14 bases between. The germline V gene has CDR1 MNHEY and CDR2 SMNVEV (reference sequence). CDR3 size: 15 residues. The CDR3 is CASSPAAPNTDTQYF. In DNA form, the CDR3 reads TGTGCCAGCAGTCCGGCAGCCCCAAACACAGATACGCAGTATTTT.

This clonotype was seen many times. The chain couples TRBV6-1 to TRBJ2-6; 8 bases align to TRBD1. The germline V gene has CDR1 MNHNS and CDR2 SASEGT. V gave up 2 bases and J gave up 2 bases; unmatched junction bases: 11. The CDR3 has 19 residues. This CDR3 reads CASSENWRTGPTGANVLTF. DNA of the CDR3: TGTGCCAGCAGTGAAAATTGGAGGACAGGGCCGACTGGGGCCAACGTCCTGACTTTC.

This clonotype was observed a few times. J is TRBJ1-1 and V is TRBV30; no clear D gene. CDR1 and CDR2 (germline): GTSNPN, SVGIG (reference sequence). CDR3 length: 12 residues. The V end was cut by 3 bases, the J end by 4 bases, with 9 bases between. Written as DNA, the CDR3 is TGTGCCTGGAGCCCCTATGGCACTGAAGCTTTCTTT. Translation: CAWSPYGTEAFF. The complete variable domain, with remaining parts taken from reference TRBV30 and TRBJ1-1, reads SQTIHQWPATLVQPVGSPLSLECTVEGTSNPNLYWYRQAAGRGLQLLFYSVGIGQISSEVPQNLSASRPQDRQFILSSKKLLLSDSGFYLCAWSPYGTEAFFGQGTRLTVV.